The rows below give T cell receptor beta chains drawn from one sample of a study of CD4 T cells in relation to SARS-CoV-2 and coronaviruses. No cognate antigen is known for these TCRs. Measured with immunoSEQ multiplex PCR; TCRdb has only the in-frame clones, and not every one. The sample has around 23,000 clones; about 80% are singletons. Material: CD4+ T cells from PBMCs, cultured in vitro. The receptors derive from a human donor in good health. The CDR3 runs from the conserved cysteine through the conserved F or W. The D gene is left open where the match is weak. Expanded clones get a size class; other rows say once, few or many, or leave the size out.

V gene	clone size	D gene	J gene	CDR3 protein	CDR3 DNA
TRBV5-4	.	.	TRBJ2-6	CASSLSGANVLTF	TGTGCCAGCAGCTTGTCTGGGGCCAACGTCCTGACTTTC
TRBV7-8	medium-sized	.	TRBJ1-5	CASSPTPGPGNQPQHF	TGTGCCAGCAGCCCGACCCCGGGACCCGGCAATCAGCCCCAGCATTTT
TRBV5-1	.	TRBD1	TRBJ2-7	CASSVKQGALYEQYF	TGCGCCAGCAGCGTTAAACAGGGGGCTTTATACGAGCAGTACTTC
TRBV2	.	.	TRBJ2-1	CASSVALGSYNEQFF	TGTGCCAGCAGTGTCGCCCTAGGATCCTACAATGAGCAGTTCTTC
TRBV28	.	.	TRBJ1-2	CASCRPPNYGYTF	TGTGCCAGTTGCCGGCCACCTAACTATGGCTACACCTTC
TRBV5-5	.	.	TRBJ2-5	CASTSTGMNKETQYF	TGTGCCAGCACCTCGACCGGGATGAACAAAGAGACCCAGTACTTC
TRBV7-2	.	.	TRBJ2-5	CASSLVAGGGETQYF	TGTGCCAGCAGCTTAGTAGCAGGGGGAGGTGAGACCCAGTACTTC
TRBV6-5	.	.	TRBJ1-2	CASSSGYGYTF	TGTGCCAGTTCGTCGGGCTATGGCTACACCTTC
TRBV11-2	.	TRBD1	TRBJ1-2	CASRHPGQGANYGYTF	TGTGCCAGCAGGCACCCGGGACAGGGGGCTAACTATGGCTACACCTTC
TRBV5-4	.	.	TRBJ2-2	CASRPTVFDTGELFF	TGTGCCAGCAGACCGACAGTATTTGACACCGGGGAGCTGTTTTTT
TRBV5-1	.	TRBD1	TRBJ2-1	CASSLGDRAFYNEQFF	TGCGCCAGCAGCTTGGGGGACAGGGCCTTCTACAATGAGCAGTTCTTC
TRBV24-1	.	.	TRBJ2-2	CATSEATGSLGYTGELFF	TGTGCCACCAGTGAGGCTACAGGGTCCCTCGGATACACCGGGGAGCTGTTTTTT
TRBV19	.	.	TRBJ2-3	CASSIEFGLWDTQYF	TGTGCCAGTAGTATAGAGTTTGGCTTATGGGATACGCAGTATTTT
TRBV5-1	few	TRBD1	TRBJ1-2	CASNEGPDRDYGYTF	TGCGCCAGCAATGAAGGCCCGGACAGGGACTATGGCTACACCTTC
TRBV6-5	.	TRBD1	TRBJ1-1	CASSYPGTEKAFF	TGTGCCAGCAGTTACCCCGGGACAGAAAAAGCTTTCTTT
TRBV14	.	.	TRBJ2-1	CASSPYMTGDNEQFF	TGTGCCAGCAGCCCGTACATGACAGGAGACAATGAGCAGTTCTTC
TRBV7-9	.	TRBD1	TRBJ2-6	CASSLGDRGLFSGANVLTF	TGTGCCAGCAGCTTGGGGGACAGGGGGCTTTTTTCTGGGGCCAACGTCCTGACTTTC
TRBV15	.	.	TRBJ1-3	CATSSSRSGNTIYF	TGTGCCACCAGCAGTTCGCGCTCTGGAAACACCATATATTTT
TRBV18	.	.	TRBJ2-7	CASSPQGSTTYEQYF	TGTGCCAGCTCACCCCAGGGAAGCACCACCTACGAGCAGTACTTC
TRBV6-6	once	.	TRBJ1-6	CASSPRVRTARTSYNSPLHF	TGTGCCAGCAGTCCCCGGGTCCGGACAGCCCGGACGTCCTATAATTCACCCCTCCACTTT
TRBV6-5	.	.	TRBJ2-7	CASSPLSGATHEQYF	TGTGCCAGCAGTCCCCTTTCAGGGGCAACCCACGAGCAGTACTTC
TRBV5-1	.	.	TRBJ1-6	CASSLGGANNSPLHF	TGCGCCAGCAGCTTGGGGGGGGCTAACAATTCACCCCTCCACTTT
TRBV2	once	.	TRBJ2-5	CASSERQTQYF	TGTGCCAGCAGTGAAAGACAGACCCAGTACTTC
TRBV4-2	few	.	TRBJ2-7	CASSQADEQYF	TGTGCCAGCAGCCAAGCGGACGAGCAGTACTTC
TRBV18	.	.	TRBJ1-2	CASSPFQDLRASYGYTF	TGTGCCAGCTCACCATTCCAGGACCTTCGAGCCAGCTATGGCTACACCTTC
TRBV19	.	TRBD1	TRBJ2-1	CASTLGQGAVNEQFF	TGTGCCAGTACCCTCGGACAGGGGGCTGTCAATGAGCAGTTCTTC
TRBV7-2	once	TRBD1	TRBJ1-2	CASSSRTGGYTF	TGTGCCAGCAGCTCCAGGACAGGCGGCTACACCTTC
TRBV28	.	.	TRBJ1-1	CASSLPGDTEAFF	TGTGCCAGCAGTTTACCAGGGGACACTGAAGCTTTCTTT